The sequence of this T cell receptor (beta chain) was determined in a study of OX40 agonist ivuxolimab in advanced cancers. Overall study context: Dose-escalation patients had hepatocellular carcinoma, melanoma, renal cell or head and neck cancer. Study outcomes and limitations: There were, on average, more expanded clones in CD8+ T cells than in CD4+. Low normalized T-cell clonal expansion was also seen in some nonresponders.

V lost 2 bases and J lost 14, with 13 bases in between. Germline V lookup: CDR1 SNHLY, CDR2 FYNNEI. This CDR3 region has 12 residues. Sampling of blood occurred at baseline, cycle 4 day 1, and cycle 7 day 1. Concerning this clone: The target antigen is unknown.

Method: immunoSEQ multiplex PCR; TCRdb's copy keeps in-frame clones and lacks some. This table holds roughly 70,000 clones, 80% to 85% found once. This TCR was sampled from an adult with an advanced solid tumor such as melanoma, head and neck, liver or kidney cancer. This chain uses TRBV2 with TRBJ2-1, with D tentatively TRBD1 (6 bases). This specimen consisted of CD4+ or CD8+ T cells sorted from blood, obtained in a trial of the OX40 agonist ivuxolimab. The CDR3 DNA sequence: TGTGCCAGCAGTGAAAATACAGGGAAAAAGTTCTTC. Amino acids: CASSENTGKKFF.